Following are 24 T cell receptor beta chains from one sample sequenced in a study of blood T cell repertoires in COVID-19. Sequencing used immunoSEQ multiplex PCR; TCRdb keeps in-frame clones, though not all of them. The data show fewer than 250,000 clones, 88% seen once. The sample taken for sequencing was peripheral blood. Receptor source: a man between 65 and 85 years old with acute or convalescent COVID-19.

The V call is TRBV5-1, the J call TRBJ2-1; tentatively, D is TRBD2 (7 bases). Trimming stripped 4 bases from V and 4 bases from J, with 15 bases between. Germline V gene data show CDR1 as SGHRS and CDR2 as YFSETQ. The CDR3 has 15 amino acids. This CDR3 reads CASSLTGGSYNEQFF. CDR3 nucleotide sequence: TGCGCCAGCAGCCTCACGGGGGGCTCTTACAATGAGCAGTTCTTC.

CDR3 sequence: CASSQKETQYF. In DNA, the CDR3 is TGTGCCAGCAGTCAAAAAGAGACCCAGTACTTC. The V call is TRBV6-5, the J call TRBJ2-5; no firm D call. Trimming took 5 bases from V and 3 from J, leaving 4 bases between them. The CDR3 has 11 amino acids. Germline V gene data show CDR1 as MNHEY and CDR2 as SVGAGI.

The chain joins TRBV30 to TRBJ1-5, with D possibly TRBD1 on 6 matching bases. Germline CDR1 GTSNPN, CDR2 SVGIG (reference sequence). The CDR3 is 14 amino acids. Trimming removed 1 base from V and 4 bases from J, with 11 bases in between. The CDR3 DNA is TGTGCCTGGAGTGATTCGACAGGAAATCAGCCCCAGCATTTT. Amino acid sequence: CAWSDSTGNQPQHF.

The CDR3 loop reads CASSQDSGAEQYF. CDR3 coding DNA: TGCGCCAGCAGCCAAGATTCAGGGGCAGAGCAGTACTTC. V is TRBV4-1 and J is TRBJ2-7; possible D gene TRBD1, 6 bases. Trimming removed 0 bases at V and 7 bases at J, with 10 bases between. The CDR3 extends over 13 amino acids. Germline-derived CDR1 and CDR2 are MGHRA and YSYEKL.

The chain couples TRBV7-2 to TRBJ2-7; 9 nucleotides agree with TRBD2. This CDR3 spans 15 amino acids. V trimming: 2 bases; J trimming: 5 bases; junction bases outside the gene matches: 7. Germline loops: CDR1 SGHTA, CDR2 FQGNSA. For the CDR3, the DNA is TGTGCCAGCAGCTTATGGGCTAGCGGGAACAACGAGCAGTACTTC. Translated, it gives CASSLWASGNNEQYF.

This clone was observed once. CDR3 sequence: CASSQPYGGGNEQFF. In nucleotides, the CDR3 is TGTGCCAGCAGCCAACCCTATGGGGGGGGGAATGAGCAGTTCTTC. This sequence joins TRBV4-2 and TRBJ2-1, with 7 nucleotides matching TRBD2. The germline V gene encodes CDR1 LGHNA and CDR2 YNFKEQ. Germline trimming cut 2 bases from V and 7 bases from J; bases unmatched to any gene: 8. The CDR3 is 15 residues long.

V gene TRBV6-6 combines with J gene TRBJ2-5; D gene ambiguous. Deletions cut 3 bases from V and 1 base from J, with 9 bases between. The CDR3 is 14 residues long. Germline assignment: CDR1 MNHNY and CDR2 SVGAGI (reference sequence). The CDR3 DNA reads TGTGCCAGCAGTTATTCGGGTCGCCAAGAGACCCAGTACTTC. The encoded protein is CASSYSGRQETQYF.

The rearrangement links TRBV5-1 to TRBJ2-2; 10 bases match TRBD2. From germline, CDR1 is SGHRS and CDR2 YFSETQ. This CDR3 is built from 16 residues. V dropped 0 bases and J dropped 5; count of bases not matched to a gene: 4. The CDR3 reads CASSLATLAGTGELFF. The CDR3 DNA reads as TGCGCCAGCAGCTTGGCGACACTAGCGGGAACCGGGGAGCTGTTTTTT.

The CDR3 loop is CASLPKNTGELFF. Here the CDR3 DNA reads TGTGCCAGTCTCCCTAAGAACACCGGGGAGCTGTTTTTT. The chain employs TRBV12-3 or TRBV12-4 and TRBJ2-2; D gene ambiguous. The CDR3 has 13 amino acids. Trimming removed 9 bases at V and 1 base at J, with 9 bases between.

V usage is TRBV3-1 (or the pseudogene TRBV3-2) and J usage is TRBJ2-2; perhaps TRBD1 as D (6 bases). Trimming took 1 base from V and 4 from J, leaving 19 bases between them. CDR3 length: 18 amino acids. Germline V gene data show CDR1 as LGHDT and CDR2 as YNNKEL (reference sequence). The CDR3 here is CASSQGFGWGRITGELFF. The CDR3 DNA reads TGTGCCAGCAGCCAAGGTTTTGGTTGGGGGCGGATCACCGGGGAGCTGTTTTTT.

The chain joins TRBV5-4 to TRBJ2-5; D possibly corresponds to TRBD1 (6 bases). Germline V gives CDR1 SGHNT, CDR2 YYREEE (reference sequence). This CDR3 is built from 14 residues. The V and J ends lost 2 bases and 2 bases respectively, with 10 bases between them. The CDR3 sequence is CASSFPGAQETQYF. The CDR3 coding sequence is TGTGCCAGCAGCTTCCCAGGGGCGCAAGAGACCCAGTACTTC.

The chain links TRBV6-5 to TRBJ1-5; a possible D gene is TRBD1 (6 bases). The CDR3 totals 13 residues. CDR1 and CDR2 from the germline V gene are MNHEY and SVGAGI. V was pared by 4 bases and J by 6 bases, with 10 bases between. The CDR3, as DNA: TGTGCCAGCAGTTCAGGGGTTGGTCAGCCCCAGCATTTT. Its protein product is CASSSGVGQPQHF.

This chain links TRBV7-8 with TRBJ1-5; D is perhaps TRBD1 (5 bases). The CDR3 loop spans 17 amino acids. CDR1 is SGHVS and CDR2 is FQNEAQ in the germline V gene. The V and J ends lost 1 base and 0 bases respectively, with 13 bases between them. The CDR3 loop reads CASSLVGAVVSNQPQHF. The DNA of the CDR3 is TGTGCCAGCAGCTTAGTTGGGGCTGTTGTTAGCAATCAGCCCCAGCATTTT.

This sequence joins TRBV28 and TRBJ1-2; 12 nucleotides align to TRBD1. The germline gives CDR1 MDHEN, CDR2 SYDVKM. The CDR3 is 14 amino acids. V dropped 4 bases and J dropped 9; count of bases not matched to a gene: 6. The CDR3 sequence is CASSSTGTGGSYTF. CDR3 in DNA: TGTGCCAGCAGTTCAACCGGGACAGGGGGCAGCTACACCTTC.

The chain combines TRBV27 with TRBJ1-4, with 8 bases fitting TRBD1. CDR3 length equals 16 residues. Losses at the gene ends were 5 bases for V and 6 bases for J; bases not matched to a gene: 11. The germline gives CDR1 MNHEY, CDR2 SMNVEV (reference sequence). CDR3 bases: TGTGCCAGCAGTCCCCACAGGGGGAGTCTTTATGAAAAACTGTTTTTT. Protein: CASSPHRGSLYEKLFF.

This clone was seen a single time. The chain's CDR3 is CASSLGVYQGGELFF. The DNA for the CDR3 is TGTGCCAGCAGTCTTGGAGTTTACCAGGGCGGGGAGCTGTTTTTT. This chain links TRBV6-2 or TRBV6-3 with TRBJ2-2; a possible D gene is TRBD1 (5 bases). CDR3 length equals 15 residues. Germline CDR1 is MNHEY and CDR2 is SVGEGT. V dropped 5 bases and J dropped 7 bases, with 17 bases sitting between them.

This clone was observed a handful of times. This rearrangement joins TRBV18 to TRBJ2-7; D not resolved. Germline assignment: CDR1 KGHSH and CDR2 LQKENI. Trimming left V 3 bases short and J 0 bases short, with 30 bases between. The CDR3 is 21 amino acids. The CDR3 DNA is TGTGCCAGCTCACCTGGCAGCCAGACCAGCGCCGGCGGCGCGATCTCCTACGAGCAGTACTTC. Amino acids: CASSPGSQTSAGGAISYEQYF.

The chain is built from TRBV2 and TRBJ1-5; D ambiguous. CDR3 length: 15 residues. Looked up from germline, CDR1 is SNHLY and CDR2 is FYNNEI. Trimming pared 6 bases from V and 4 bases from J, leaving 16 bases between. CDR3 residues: CASRERLTRNQPQHF. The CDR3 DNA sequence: TGTGCCAGCAGGGAGAGGCTCACGCGAAATCAGCCCCAGCATTTT.

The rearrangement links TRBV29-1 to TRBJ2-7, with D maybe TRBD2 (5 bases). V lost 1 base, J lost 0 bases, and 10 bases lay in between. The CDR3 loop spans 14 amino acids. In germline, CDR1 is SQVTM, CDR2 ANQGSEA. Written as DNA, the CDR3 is TGCAGCGTTGAAGGACGAGGAGGCTCCTACGAGCAGTACTTC. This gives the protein CSVEGRGGSYEQYF.

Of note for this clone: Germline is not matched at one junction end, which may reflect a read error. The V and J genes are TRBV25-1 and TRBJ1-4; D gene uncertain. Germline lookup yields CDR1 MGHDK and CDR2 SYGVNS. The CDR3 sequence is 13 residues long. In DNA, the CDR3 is TGTGCCAGCAGTGAATCAAGTGGCAGGCTAATCGTTTTT. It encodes CASSESSGRLIVF.

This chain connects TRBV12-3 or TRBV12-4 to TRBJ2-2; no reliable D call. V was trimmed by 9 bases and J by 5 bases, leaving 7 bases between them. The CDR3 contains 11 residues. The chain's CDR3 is CASRFTGELFF. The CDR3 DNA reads TGTGCCAGTAGATTTACCGGGGAGCTGTTTTTT.

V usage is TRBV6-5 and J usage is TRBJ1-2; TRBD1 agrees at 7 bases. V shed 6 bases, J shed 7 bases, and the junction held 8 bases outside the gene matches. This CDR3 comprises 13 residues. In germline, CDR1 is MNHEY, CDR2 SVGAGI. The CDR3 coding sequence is TGTGCCAGCAGCCCAAGACAGGGAGGTGGCTACACCTTC. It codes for CASSPRQGGGYTF.

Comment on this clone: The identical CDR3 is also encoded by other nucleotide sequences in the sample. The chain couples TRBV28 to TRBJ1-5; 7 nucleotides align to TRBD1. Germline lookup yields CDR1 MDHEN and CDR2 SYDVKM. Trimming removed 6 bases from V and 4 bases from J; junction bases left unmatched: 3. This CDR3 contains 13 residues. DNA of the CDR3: TGTGCCAGCAGCGGGACAGCTAATCAGCCCCAGCATTTT. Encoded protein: CASSGTANQPQHF.

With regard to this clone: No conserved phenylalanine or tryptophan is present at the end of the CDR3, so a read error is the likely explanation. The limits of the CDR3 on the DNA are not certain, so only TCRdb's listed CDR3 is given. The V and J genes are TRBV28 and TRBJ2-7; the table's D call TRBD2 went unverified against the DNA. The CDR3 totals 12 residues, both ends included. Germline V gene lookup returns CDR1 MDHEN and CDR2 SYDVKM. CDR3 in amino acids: CASSRDSLTLLL.